Following are 27 T cell receptor beta chains from one sample sequenced in a study of blood T cell repertoires in COVID-19. TCRdb's copy holds only in-frame clones and misses some; the assay was immunoSEQ multiplex PCR. Here the sample spans tens of thousands of clones, approximately 83% being singletons. Specimen: peripheral blood. The receptors were sampled from a woman aged 55-69 years with acute or convalescent COVID-19.

This chain connects TRBV10-3 to TRBJ1-1, with 9 bases identical to TRBD1. The germline V gene encodes CDR1 ENHRY and CDR2 SYGVKD. The CDR3 extends over 14 amino acids. With 7 bases clipped from V and 3 bases from J, the junction kept 6 bases outside the gene matches. CDR3 sequence (DNA): TGTGCCATCAATGGACAGGGGCAGTACACTGAAGCTTTCTTT. Encoded protein: CAINGQGQYTEAFF.

CDR3 sequence: CASSRLASRATGELFF. For the CDR3, the DNA is TGTGCCAGCAGCCGACTAGCGTCCCGCGCGACCGGGGAGCTGTTTTTT. The chain combines TRBV14 with TRBJ2-2, with TRBD2 matching 8 bases. J gave up 5 bases and V 4 bases, and 9 bases lay outside the gene matches. Germline assignment: CDR1 SGHDN and CDR2 FVKESK. CDR3 size: 16 residues.

The rearrangement links TRBV7-2 to TRBJ1-2; 7 nucleotides line up with TRBD1. The CDR3 runs 16 residues. V shed 1 base, J shed 4 bases, and the junction held 9 bases outside the gene matches. Per germline, CDR1 SGHTA and CDR2 FQGNSA. CDR3 loop: CASSLDLRGRAYGYTF. As DNA, the CDR3 is TGTGCCAGCAGCTTAGATTTGAGGGGGCGAGCCTATGGCTACACCTTC.

To note about this clone: Other DNA variants within this sample encode the same CDR3. The chain has TRBV5-6 and TRBJ2-7; 8 nucleotides agree with TRBD1. This CDR3 is 16 amino acids long. The germline V gene encodes CDR1 SGHDT and CDR2 YYEEEE. After removal of 1 base from V and 0 bases from J, the junction contained 6 bases not matched to a gene. CDR3 sequence: CASSLIRDRSSYEQYF. The CDR3 DNA reads as TGTGCCAGCAGCTTGATCCGGGACAGGAGCTCCTACGAGCAGTACTTC.

This chain uses TRBV27 with TRBJ2-5, with D maybe TRBD2 (7 bases). The CDR3 is 15 residues long. V gave up 6 bases and J gave up 5 bases, with 19 bases separating them. Germline CDR1 is MNHEY and CDR2 is SMNVEV (reference sequence). The CDR3 loop reads CASRQGLRGGETQYF. The CDR3 nucleotides are TGTGCCAGCAGACAGGGACTAAGGGGGGGGGAGACCCAGTACTTC.

Remarks on this clone: Because the CDR3's place on the DNA is in doubt, the DNA is left out and the CDR3 is given as listed by TCRdb. This rearrangement joins TRBV13 to TRBJ2-2; the table's D call, TRBD2, has no DNA check behind it. CDR1 PRHDT and CDR2 FYEKMQ come from the germline V gene (reference sequence). The CDR3 is 12 amino acids in total, end residues counted. The CDR3: CASSFRFGELFF.

This chain uses TRBV5-1 with TRBJ2-7, with 9 bases lining up with TRBD1. V trimming: 0 bases; J trimming: 3 bases; junction bases outside the gene matches: 1. Germline loops: CDR1 SGHRS, CDR2 YFSETQ. The CDR3 is 14 residues long. CDR3 residues: CASSLGQGVYEQYF. CDR3 bases: TGCGCCAGCAGCTTGGGACAGGGGGTCTACGAGCAGTACTTC.

The rearrangement links TRBV5-1 to TRBJ2-2; 9 nucleotides align to TRBD1. Germline V gene lookup returns CDR1 SGHRS and CDR2 YFSETQ. CDR3 length: 18 residues. V shed 0 bases and J 5 bases; nucleotides not matched to a gene: 11. CDR3 nucleotide sequence: TGCGCCAGCAGCTTGGTGGTACAGGGGGCAATTGGAACCGGGGAGCTGTTTTTT. Translation: CASSLVVQGAIGTGELFF. Complete variable domain (other parts from reference TRBV5-1 and TRBJ2-2): KAGVTQTPRYLIKTRGQQVTLSCSPISGHRSVSWYQQTPGQGLQFLFEYFSETQRNKGNFPGRFSGRQFSNSRSEMNVSTLELGDSALYLCASSLVVQGAIGTGELFFGEGSRLTVL.

This sequence joins TRBV3-1 (or the pseudogene TRBV3-2) and TRBJ1-1; 8 bases fit TRBD1. The J segment lost 1 base and the V segment lost 5 bases, leaving 9 bases of the junction unmatched. Germline values: CDR1 LGHDT, CDR2 YNNKEL (reference sequence). The CDR3 extends over 16 amino acids. The chain's CDR3 is CASSLRTGMGNTEAFF. Here the CDR3 DNA reads TGTGCCAGCAGCTTACGGACAGGGATGGGGAACACTGAAGCTTTCTTT.

J is TRBJ1-6 and V is TRBV27, with 7 bases that match TRBD1. The CDR3 extends over 15 amino acids. The V gene end was trimmed by 4 bases and the J gene end by 7 bases; junction bases not matched to a gene: 7. CDR1 is MNHEY and CDR2 is SMNVEV in the germline V gene (reference sequence). The CDR3 DNA sequence: TGTGCCAGCAGTTCGACAGGGTGGGCGAATTCACCCCTCCACTTT. This codes for CASSSTGWANSPLHF.

For this clone: A much more abundant neighbour one base away suggests this may be a read error. The chain combines TRBV6-1 with TRBJ2-1; 9 nucleotides match TRBD2. V shed 2 bases and J 12 bases; nucleotides not matched to a gene: 11. The CDR3 contains 15 residues. Germline-derived CDR1 and CDR2 are MNHNS and SASEGT. The CDR3 bases are TGTGCCAGCAGTGAATTGGCTAGCGGGGCCTATGGGCAGTTCTTC. Its translation is CASSELASGAYGQFF.

The CDR3 spells CASSASPGTGELFF. CDR3 nucleotides: TGTGCCAGCAGTGCCTCTCCAGGGACCGGGGAGCTGTTTTTT. V is TRBV6-4 and J is TRBJ2-2; TRBD1 is a possible D gene (5 bases). Trimming removed 4 bases at V and 5 bases at J, with 11 bases between. The CDR3 runs to 14 residues. Germline assignment: CDR1 MRHNA and CDR2 SNTAGT.

V and J are TRBV4-1 and TRBJ1-3, with unresolved D. The germline V gene encodes CDR1 MGHRA and CDR2 YSYEKL. The CDR3 extends over 12 amino acids. V was clipped by 1 base and J by 7 bases, with 5 bases between them. CDR3 sequence: CASSQAGNTIYF. For the CDR3, the DNA is TGCGCCAGCAGCCAAGCCGGGAACACCATATATTTT.

The chain combines TRBV5-4 with TRBJ1-6, with D unclear. CDR3 length: 16 amino acids. Germline CDR1 is SGHNT and CDR2 is YYREEE (reference sequence). V lost 0 bases and J lost 2, with 9 bases in between. CDR3 protein: CASSLGGDPYNSPLHF. DNA for the CDR3: TGTGCCAGCAGCTTGGGCGGGGATCCCTATAATTCACCCCTCCACTTT.

This clone was counted a few times. The chain links TRBV7-6 to TRBJ2-7; 7 bases match TRBD1. The germline gives CDR1 SGHVS, CDR2 FNYEAQ. The CDR3 runs to 15 residues. V was clipped by 3 bases and J by 0 bases; unmatched bases: 5. The CDR3 nucleotides read TGTGCCAGCAGCTTGACAGGGACCAACTCCTACGAGCAGTACTTC. This codes for CASSLTGTNSYEQYF.

J is TRBJ1-2 and V is TRBV5-5; 8 bases agree with TRBD1. V gave up 0 bases and J gave up 14 bases; unmatched junction bases: 9. The germline gives CDR1 SGHKS, CDR2 YYEKEE (reference sequence). The CDR3 extends over 13 amino acids. The CDR3 here is CASSLADRGLRTF. The CDR3 DNA reads as TGTGCCAGCAGCTTGGCTGACAGGGGCTTGAGGACCTTC.

V and J are TRBV6-5 and TRBJ1-6; 8 bases are shared with TRBD1. V was pared by 6 bases and J by 13 bases, with 5 bases of the junction left unmatched. Germline loops: CDR1 MNHEY, CDR2 SVGAGI. The CDR3 is 12 residues long. The CDR3 region has the DNA TGTGCCAGCAGCCATGGACAGGGCCCCCTCCACTTT. This encodes CASSHGQGPLHF.

The chain combines TRBV5-1 with TRBJ1-2; D is perhaps TRBD1 (5 bases). Germline V gives CDR1 SGHRS, CDR2 YFSETQ. The V and J ends lost 6 bases and 1 base respectively, with 16 bases between them. This CDR3 is built from 15 residues. CDR3 sequence (DNA): TGCGCCAGCACCTCCACCCCGACAGATAACTATGGCTACACCTTC. Its protein is CASTSTPTDNYGYTF. The full variable domain, in which reference TRBV5-1 and TRBJ1-2 provide the parts outside the CDR3, is KAGVTQTPRYLIKTRGQQVTLSCSPISGHRSVSWYQQTPGQGLQFLFEYFSETQRNKGNFPGRFSGRQFSNSRSEMNVSTLELGDSALYLCASTSTPTDNYGYTFGSGTRLTVV.

The V call is TRBV7-9, the J call TRBJ2-2; TRBD2 is a possible D gene (5 bases). There are 16 residues in the CDR3. The V end was cut by 5 bases, the J end by 3 bases, with 16 bases between. Germline loops: CDR1 SEHNR, CDR2 FQNEAQ (reference sequence). The DNA of the CDR3 is TGTGCCAGCAGCGCACTAGTAATAGGGTACACCGGGGAGCTGTTTTTT. Amino acid sequence: CASSALVIGYTGELFF.

The CDR3 sequence is CSVVDREGEKLFF. As DNA, the CDR3 is TGCAGCGTCGTTGACAGGGAAGGGGAAAAACTGTTTTTT. The V call is TRBV29-1, the J call TRBJ1-4; 7 bases fit TRBD1. In germline, CDR1 is SQVTM, CDR2 ANQGSEA. The CDR3 length is 13 residues. Trimming took 6 bases from V and 8 from J; bases not matched to a gene: 9.

V gene TRBV19 combines with J gene TRBJ1-1; D possibly corresponds to TRBD1 (5 bases). Germline V gene data show CDR1 as LNHDA and CDR2 as SQIVND (reference sequence). The CDR3 has 16 amino acids. Trimming pared 6 bases from V and 5 bases from J, leaving 22 bases between. The CDR3 is CASRTGEGRRSTEAFF. In DNA form, the CDR3 reads TGTGCCAGTAGAACAGGCGAGGGGAGGAGGAGTACTGAAGCTTTCTTT.

This sequence joins TRBV10-3 and TRBJ1-2; 7 bases agree with TRBD1. The CDR3 contains 14 residues. Trimming cost V 4 bases and J 0 bases; bases outside gene matches: 2. CDR1 is ENHRY, CDR2 SYGVKD, per germline. CDR3 nucleotides: TGTGCCATCAGTGGACAGGGATCTAACTATGGCTACACCTTC. Its protein is CAISGQGSNYGYTF.

This rearrangement joins TRBV18 to TRBJ2-3, with TRBD2 matching over 9 bases. Germline values: CDR1 KGHSH, CDR2 LQKENI. Trimming took 8 bases from V and 2 from J; bases not matched to a gene: 8. The CDR3 has 15 amino acids. CDR3: CASDGAGGHTDTQYF. In DNA, the CDR3 is TGTGCCAGCGACGGAGCGGGAGGCCACACAGATACGCAGTATTTT.

V usage is TRBV11-2 and J usage is TRBJ2-5; tentatively, D is TRBD2 (6 bases). Germline V gene lookup returns CDR1 SGHAT and CDR2 FQNNGV. The CDR3 runs to 15 residues. Trimming left V 1 base short and J 0 bases short, with 9 bases between. The DNA of the CDR3 is TGTGCCAGCAGCTTAGGAACTAGCAACCAAGAGACCCAGTACTTC. Its protein product is CASSLGTSNQETQYF.

The chain has TRBV6-6 and TRBJ2-1; 11 nucleotides align to TRBD2. The J segment lost 1 base and the V segment lost 5 bases, leaving 7 bases of the junction unmatched. There are 17 residues in the CDR3. CDR1 is MNHNY and CDR2 is SVGAGI in the germline V gene (reference sequence). DNA for the CDR3: TGTGCCAGCAGTCCCGGGGGACTAGCGGTTTCCTACAATGAGCAGTTCTTC. It is translated as CASSPGGLAVSYNEQFF.

V is TRBV5-1 and J is TRBJ2-1, with D perhaps matching TRBD1 (6 bases). Germline-derived CDR1 and CDR2 are SGHRS and YFSETQ. Trimming left V 4 bases short and J 9 bases short, with 20 bases between. CDR3 length: 15 amino acids. In nucleotides, the CDR3 is TGCGCCAGCAGCCCCGGACAGTACTTAGGGAGTGAGCAGTTCTTC. Its translation: CASSPGQYLGSEQFF.

This clone appeared a single time. The chain uses TRBV11-2 and TRBJ1-2; 8 bases fit TRBD1. Germline V gene sequence: CDR1 SGHAT, CDR2 FQNNGV. The CDR3 consists of 14 residues. The V gene end was trimmed by 5 bases and the J gene end by 4 bases; junction bases not matched to a gene: 6. CDR3: CASSKDRARYGYTF. For the CDR3, the DNA is TGTGCCAGCAGCAAGGACAGGGCGCGCTATGGCTACACCTTC. The complete variable domain, with remaining parts taken from reference TRBV11-2 and TRBJ1-2, reads EAGVAQSPRYKIIEKRQSVAFWCNPISGHATLYWYQQILGQGPKLLIQFQNNGVVDDSQLPKDRFSAERLKGVDSTLKIQPAKLEDSAVYLCASSKDRARYGYTFGSGTRLTVV.